These 24 T cell receptor beta chains share one sample of origin, sequenced in a study of cytomegalovirus exposure and HLA in healthy donors. The PCR ran on 60 Vbeta and 13 Jbeta primers. The data were produced by immunoSEQ multiplex PCR, yet TCRdb's version contains in-frame clones alone and is incomplete. In total, the table holds roughly 190,000 clones. Material for sequencing was PBMCs. The receptors here all came from a woman aged 18-35 years in good health and CMV-seropositive.

The chain combines TRBV5-1 with TRBJ1-2; 7 positions match TRBD1. The V and J ends lost 0 bases and 7 bases, in that order; junction bases with no gene match: 6. Germline-derived CDR1 and CDR2 are SGHRS and YFSETQ. The CDR3 runs 14 residues. The CDR3 reads CASSLGQGDSGYTF. CDR3 nucleotide sequence: TGCGCCAGCAGCTTGGGGCAGGGGGACTCTGGCTACACCTTC.

The rearrangement joins TRBV18 to TRBJ1-3; D perhaps matches TRBD1 (6 bases). CDR1 and CDR2 (germline): KGHSH, LQKENI. Trimming took off 3 bases at V and 0 bases at J, with 6 bases between the two ends. This CDR3 spans 14 amino acids. CDR3 sequence: CASSPDSSGNTIYF. The CDR3 coding sequence is TGTGCCAGCTCACCGGACAGCTCTGGAAACACCATATATTTT.

The chain couples TRBV4-1 to TRBJ1-6; the match to TRBD1 covers 7 bases. The CDR3 loop spans 16 amino acids. Germline-derived CDR1 and CDR2 are MGHRA and YSYEKL. V lost 0 bases to trimming and J lost 14 bases; unmatched junction nucleotides: 13. The CDR3 DNA is TGCGCCAGCAGCCAAGAGAGGACACAGGGGATTGACACCCTCCACTTT. The encoded protein is CASSQERTQGIDTLHF.

V usage is TRBV19 and J usage is TRBJ2-2, with D possibly TRBD2 on 5 matching bases. Trimming left V 1 base short and J 1 base short, with 10 bases between. CDR3 size: 16 residues. Germline V gene lookup returns CDR1 LNHDA and CDR2 SQIVND (reference sequence). The chain's CDR3 is CASSIGGSENTGELFF. In DNA form, the CDR3 reads TGTGCCAGTAGTATAGGAGGTAGCGAGAACACCGGGGAGCTGTTTTTT.

This chain links TRBV30 with TRBJ2-7; the match to TRBD1 covers 8 bases. The CDR3 length is 12 residues. J lost 3 bases, V lost 5 bases, and 3 bases had no gene match. Germline V gives CDR1 GTSNPN, CDR2 SVGIG (reference sequence). CDR3 region: CAWQDRGYEQYF. The CDR3 DNA sequence: TGTGCCTGGCAAGACAGGGGCTACGAGCAGTACTTC. Filled out from reference TRBV30 and TRBJ2-7, the complete variable domain reads SQTIHQWPATLVQPVGSPLSLECTVEGTSNPNLYWYRQAAGRGLQLLFYSVGIGQISSEVPQNLSASRPQDRQFILSSKKLLLSDSGFYLCAWQDRGYEQYFGPGTRLTVT.

CDR3 region: CASSLAAGGYEQYF. In nucleotides, the CDR3 is TGTGCCAGCAGCTTAGCGGCAGGGGGGTACGAGCAGTACTTC. The chain recombines TRBV11-2 with TRBJ2-7; the D gene is possibly TRBD1 (7 bases). The germline V gene has CDR1 SGHAT and CDR2 FQNNGV. Trimming cost V 1 base and J 4 bases, with 11 bases left between them. CDR3 length equals 14 residues.

This sequence joins TRBV5-6 and TRBJ2-7; 10 bases map to TRBD2. J was trimmed by 3 bases and V by 1 base; bases with no gene match: 7. The CDR3 is 16 amino acids. Germline CDR1 reads SGHDT; CDR2 reads YYEEEE. CDR3 region: CASSLLGLAENYEQYF. CDR3 DNA sequence: TGTGCCAGCAGCTTGCTCGGACTAGCGGAGAACTACGAGCAGTACTTC.

About this clone itself: The junction differs from germline at one of its ends, possibly a read error. The V and J genes are TRBV6-1 and TRBJ1-1; TRBD1 is a possible D gene (6 bases). The germline V gene has CDR1 MNHNS and CDR2 SASEGT. This CDR3 comprises 13 residues. The CDR3 bases are TGTGCCAGCAGGGAAGAGGGGGACGCTGAAGCTTTCTTT. Translating gives CASREEGDAEAFF.

This chain joins TRBV15 and TRBJ2-7, with TRBD2 matching over 8 bases. Germline V gene lookup returns CDR1 LNHNV and CDR2 YYDKDF (reference sequence). This CDR3 has 16 residues. Unmatched junction bases numbered 14, after V lost 5 bases and J lost 5 bases. The CDR3: CATSPRGSGGIDEQYF. The CDR3 DNA reads TGTGCCACCAGCCCTCGCGGAAGCGGGGGTATCGACGAGCAGTACTTC.

The V and J genes are TRBV11-2 and TRBJ1-1; D ambiguous. V lost 5 bases to trimming and J lost 9 bases, with 13 bases between them. The CDR3 consists of 12 residues. The germline gives CDR1 SGHAT, CDR2 FQNNGV. CDR3: CASSPPEGKAFF. The CDR3 DNA sequence: TGTGCCAGCAGCCCCCCGGAGGGCAAAGCTTTCTTT.

V gene TRBV6-5 combines with J gene TRBJ2-1; the D gene is possibly TRBD1 (6 bases). Trimming took off 1 base at V and 4 bases at J, with 14 bases between the two ends. The CDR3 sequence is 16 residues long. CDR1 is MNHEY, CDR2 SVGAGI, per germline. The CDR3 here is CASSYFLSQGYNEQFF. The CDR3 coding sequence is TGTGCCAGCAGTTACTTCCTTAGCCAGGGGTACAATGAGCAGTTCTTC.

The rearrangement links TRBV23-1 to TRBJ2-1; 12 positions agree with TRBD2. TRBV23-1 is known as an ORF, though its function is uncertain. This CDR3 contains 20 residues. Losses at the gene ends were 4 bases for V and 7 bases for J; bases not matched to a gene: 20. The CDR3 is CASSPSKGGASGRGLNEQFF. The CDR3 DNA reads TGCGCCAGCAGTCCCTCTAAGGGTGGAGCTAGCGGGAGGGGGCTAAATGAGCAGTTCTTC.

V is TRBV7-8 and J is TRBJ1-1; 7 nucleotides line up with TRBD1. With 5 bases clipped from V and 0 bases from J, the junction kept 6 bases outside the gene matches. Germline CDR1 and CDR2: SGHVS and FQNEAQ. CDR3 length: 15 amino acids. The CDR3 DNA reads as TGTGCCAGCAGCATTAGACAGGGTTTGAACACTGAAGCTTTCTTT. It encodes CASSIRQGLNTEAFF.

The chain has TRBV6-5 and TRBJ1-2, with D perhaps matching TRBD1 (5 bases). Germline V gives CDR1 MNHEY, CDR2 SVGAGI. V lost 2 bases and J 6 bases, leaving 16 bases between the germline ends. CDR3 length: 15 amino acids. The CDR3 reads CASSYHNRQPNGYTF. As DNA, the CDR3 is TGTGCCAGCAGTTACCATAACCGACAGCCTAATGGCTACACCTTC.

The CDR3 DNA sequence: TGCGCCAGCAGTGAAAGGCGAGTCAGGGGCGATAGCAATCAGCCCCAGCATTTT. Translating it yields CASSERRVRGDSNQPQHF. The genes are TRBV10-1 and TRBJ1-5, with a weak D call TRBD1 (6 bases). The CDR3 totals 18 residues. V gave up 3 bases and J gave up 0 bases, with 18 bases separating them. CDR1 is WNHNN and CDR2 is SYGVQD in the germline V gene (reference sequence).

The chain has TRBV13 and TRBJ1-2, with 7 bases that match TRBD1. V shed 4 bases and J 7 bases; nucleotides not matched to a gene: 9. The germline CDR1 and CDR2 sequences are PRHDT and FYEKMQ (reference sequence). The CDR3 totals 14 residues. CDR3 loop: CASSSSDRVLGYTF. CDR3 nucleotides: TGTGCCAGCAGCTCCTCTGACAGGGTTCTTGGCTACACCTTC.

The chain combines TRBV4-2 with TRBJ2-5; 8 nucleotides match TRBD2. This CDR3 spans 16 amino acids. V shed 4 bases and J 5 bases; nucleotides not matched to a gene: 12. Per the germline V gene, CDR1 is LGHNA and CDR2 is YNFKEQ. The CDR3 DNA follows: TGTGCCAGCAGCCGGGGGGGACTAGACTGGCGCGAGACCCAGTACTTC. Translated: CASSRGGLDWRETQYF.

V and J are TRBV4-3 and TRBJ2-5; D may be TRBD1 (5 bases). CDR1 LGHNA and CDR2 YSLEER come from the germline V gene. The CDR3 loop spans 13 amino acids. V was clipped by 2 bases and J by 5 bases, with 9 bases between them. Written as DNA, the CDR3 is TGCGCCAGCAGCCAAAGGGGTGGGGAGACCCAGTACTTC. Amino acid sequence: CASSQRGGETQYF.

V usage is TRBV5-1 and J usage is TRBJ2-3; 8 bases map to TRBD1. The germline V gene encodes CDR1 SGHRS and CDR2 YFSETQ. The CDR3 length is 15 residues. Germline trimming cut 4 bases from V and 5 bases from J; bases unmatched to any gene: 9. In DNA form, the CDR3 reads TGCGCCAGCAGCCCCGGACAGGGCGGTGGAGATACGCAGTATTTT. It is translated as CASSPGQGGGDTQYF.

For this clone: The sample carries other DNA sequences with the same CDR3. The rearrangement links TRBV5-6 to TRBJ2-3; 10 nucleotides agree with TRBD2. The CDR3 runs to 15 residues. Trimming cost V 5 bases and J 0 bases; bases outside gene matches: 3. CDR1 and CDR2 from the germline V gene are SGHDT and YYEEEE. CDR3 loop: CASRLAGYSTDTQYF. The CDR3 coding sequence is TGTGCCAGCAGACTAGCGGGGTATAGCACAGATACGCAGTATTTT.

This chain joins TRBV18 and TRBJ2-1; 15 bases line up with TRBD2. Germline CDR1 KGHSH, CDR2 LQKENI. V shed 5 bases and J 7 bases; nucleotides not matched to a gene: 3. The CDR3 is made up of 15 amino acids. This CDR3 is CASSKGTSGRNEQFF. The CDR3 DNA is TGTGCCAGCTCAAAAGGGACTAGCGGGAGGAATGAGCAGTTCTTC. The entire variable domain, with the rest obtained from reference TRBV18 and TRBJ2-1, is as follows: NAGVMQNPRHLVRRRGQEARLRCSPMKGHSHVYWYRQLPEEGLKFMVYLQKENIIDESGMPKERFSAEFPKEGPSILRIQQVVRGDSAAYFCASSKGTSGRNEQFFGPGTRLTVL.

The gene calls are TRBV5-4 and TRBJ1-1; a possible D gene is TRBD1 (6 bases). This CDR3 has 15 amino acids. From germline, CDR1 is SGHNT and CDR2 YYREEE (reference sequence). Trimming left V 4 bases short and J 0 bases short, with 13 bases between. The CDR3 sequence: CASSRGGDLNTEAFF. The CDR3 DNA sequence: TGTGCCAGCAGCAGGGGGGGGGACCTGAACACTGAAGCTTTCTTT.

The chain carries TRBV29-1 and TRBJ1-1; 11 nucleotides match TRBD1. The ends lost 6 bases at V and 5 bases at J; junction bases unmatched: 8. The CDR3 extends over 14 amino acids. Germline V gene sequence: CDR1 SQVTM, CDR2 ANQGSEA. The CDR3 sequence is CSVLRTGGMTEAFF. For the CDR3, the DNA is TGCAGCGTCCTCCGGACAGGGGGCATGACTGAAGCTTTCTTT.

Details on this clone: Within the sample, other DNA sequences also encode this same CDR3. The gene calls are TRBV5-1 and TRBJ2-7, with D hard to call. In germline, CDR1 is SGHRS, CDR2 YFSETQ. CDR3 length equals 13 residues. The V and J ends lost 0 bases and 3 bases respectively, with 7 bases between them. CDR3 sequence (DNA): TGCGCCAGCAGCTTGGTAGGCGGCTACGAGCAGTACTTC. This codes for CASSLVGGYEQYF.